This TCR beta chain is drawn from a study of cytomegalovirus exposure and HLA in healthy donors. The CDR3 totals 14 residues. The V segment lost 3 bases and the J segment 7 bases; nucleotides outside the gene matches: 6. CDR1 and CDR2 (germline): SGHTA, FQGTGA. General study results and limits: According to reports, the classifier identified cytomegalovirus status with high specificity and sensitivity. V- and J-gene trimming in TCR beta was tied to a missense DCLRE1C variant by an analysis performed later.

PCR employed 60 Vbeta and 13 Jbeta primers. The assay was immunoSEQ multiplex PCR, and TCRdb's table has in-frame clones only and misses some. The sample has 95,000 to 150,000 clones; around three quarters are singletons. With regard to this clone: Antigen: not known.

The chain employs TRBV7-3 and TRBJ1-2, with 9 bases lining up with TRBD1. The receptor comes from a female donor in good health and CMV-seronegative. The sample comprised PBMCs. The CDR3, as DNA: TGTGCCAGCAGCTTGGCGGGACAGGGCTCTGGCTACACCTTC. It yields the protein CASSLAGQGSGYTF.